The 17 T cell receptor beta chains given below trace back to one sample, sequenced in a study of T cell clonality in common variable immunodeficiency. This table comes from immunoSEQ multiplex PCR, and its TCRdb copy is limited to in-frame clones, with some not included. Observed in the sample are about 81,000 clones, none of them singletons. Sequenced input: peripheral blood mononuclear cells. These receptors were taken from a person between 18 and 70 years old in good health.

In this sample, this clone turned up many times. Sequencing ends 3 residues short of the CDR3 end; the germline J gene provides the rest. V is TRBV7-9 and J is TRBJ1-1; TRBD1 aligns across 7 bases. The CDR3 covers 12 residues. CDR1 and CDR2 from the germline V gene are SEHNR and FQNEAQ (reference sequence). V lost 1 base to trimming and J lost 7 bases; unmatched junction nucleotides: 0. CDR3 region: CASSLGQGEAFF. The covered CDR3 bases are TGTGCCAGCAGCTTAGGACAGGGTGAA.

This clone was found a few times. The read is 3 residues too short to cover the CDR3 end, so that end is filled in from the germline J gene. This chain connects TRBV11-2 to TRBJ2-5; TRBD1 might be the D (6 bases). CDR1 and CDR2 from the germline V gene are SGHAT and FQNNGV. The CDR3 length is 14 residues. V lost 5 bases, J lost 5 bases, and 15 bases lay in between. The CDR3 sequence is CASSPTGTGETQYF. The sequenced CDR3 bases are TGTGCCAGCAGCCCTACAGGGACGGGGGAGACC.

There are many counts of this clone. Coverage ceases 3 residues before the CDR3 finishes, and the germline J gene fills in the end. This chain links TRBV29-1 with TRBJ1-2, with 9 bases matching TRBD1. This CDR3 has 13 residues. In germline, CDR1 is SQVTM, CDR2 ANQGSEA. The J segment lost 3 bases and the V segment lost 6 bases, leaving 5 bases of the junction unmatched. This CDR3 is CSVRQGGDYGYTF. Incomplete CDR3 DNA: TGCAGCGTGAGACAGGGGGGCGACTATGGC.

Many counts were recorded for this clone. Read data end 3 residues before the CDR3 end; the end is taken from the germline J gene. The genes are TRBV6-2 or TRBV6-3 and TRBJ2-1; TRBD2 might be the D (6 bases). With 0 bases removed from V and 4 bases from J, the gap between germline ends came to 13 bases. CDR1 and CDR2 from the germline V gene are MNHEY and SVGEGT. The CDR3 covers 16 residues. The CDR3 DNA, read in part, is TGTGCCAGCAGTTACTCGACTAGTGTGGCGTACAATGAG. It translates to CASSYSTSVAYNE. The whole CDR3 sequence reads CASSYSTSVAYNEQFF.

This clone occurred many times. The sequenced part of the CDR3 DNA is TGTGCCAGCAGCTTTCAACAGGGGGCTAGGTACGAG. This sequence encodes CASSFQQGARYE. The CDR3 in its entirety is CASSFQQGARYEQYF. This chain connects TRBV7-2 to TRBJ2-7, with TRBD1 identical over 9 bases. Read sequence stops 3 residues before the CDR3 end, and the germline J gene provides the missing end. The V gene's germline CDR1 is SGHTA and CDR2 FQGNSA. V shed 3 bases, J shed 4 bases, and the junction held 7 bases outside the gene matches. The CDR3 covers 15 residues. The variable domain in full, with the rest retrieved from reference TRBV7-2 and TRBJ2-7, is GAGVSQSPSNKVTEKGKDVELRCDPISGHTALYWYRQSLGQGLEFLIYFQGNSAPDKSGLPSDRFSAERTGGSVSTLTIQRTQQEDSAVYLCASSFQQGARYEQYFGPGTRLTVT.

In this sample, this clone turned up many times. The read ends 3 residues early relative to the CDR3; the germline J gene fills the gap. The chain links TRBV11-2 to TRBJ2-7, with a possible D match to TRBD1 (6 bases). From germline, CDR1 is SGHAT and CDR2 FQNNGV. Trimming stripped 1 base from V and 4 bases from J, with 11 bases between. The CDR3 spans 14 residues. The part of the CDR3 DNA that was read is TGTGCCAGCAGCTTAGCGCAGGGGTGGTACGAG. Its translation is CASSLAQGWYE. The full CDR3 reads CASSLAQGWYEQYF.

This clone was counted at least ten times. The observed sequence ends 3 residues before the CDR3 terminus, with the missing tail filled in from the germline J gene. The rearrangement joins TRBV14 to TRBJ2-1; 12 bases are a match to TRBD2. The J segment lost 4 bases and the V segment lost 0 bases, leaving 4 bases of the junction unmatched. The CDR3 is made up of 17 amino acids. In germline, CDR1 is SGHDN, CDR2 FVKESK. Partial CDR3 DNA: TGTGCCAGCAGCCAAGATTTGCTAGCGGGAGGGTACAATGAG. This codes for CASSQDLLAGGYNE. The whole CDR3 protein is CASSQDLLAGGYNEQFF.

This clone showed up many times. The observed sequence ends 3 residues before the CDR3 terminus, with the missing tail filled in from the germline J gene. V and J are TRBV6-2 or TRBV6-3 and TRBJ2-1, with 9 bases identical to TRBD2. V trimming: 5 bases; J trimming: 8 bases; junction bases outside the gene matches: 4. This CDR3 region has 13 residues. Germline CDR1 MNHEY, CDR2 SVGEGT. CDR3 DNA, as far as it was read: TGTGCCAGCAGTCGTAGCGGGAGTGATGAG. This translates into CASSRSGSDE. The CDR3 in full is CASSRSGSDEQFF.

This clone was recorded at least ten times. The read comes to an end 3 residues before the CDR3 does, leaving the germline J gene to fill in the end. The gene calls are TRBV30 and TRBJ2-7; D is uncertain. The CDR3 is made up of 12 amino acids. The V end was cut by 7 bases, the J end by 2 bases, with 12 bases between. Germline CDR1 reads GTSNPN; CDR2 reads SVGIG (reference sequence). Partial CDR3 DNA: TGTGCCTCCGACGACATGACCTACGAG. Protein: CASDDMTYE. The full CDR3 reads CASDDMTYEQYF.

This clone was recorded at least ten times. The CDR3 goes on 3 residues after the read ends, and that part is filled in from the germline J gene. This rearrangement joins TRBV6-2 or TRBV6-3 to TRBJ2-7; perhaps TRBD2 as D (6 bases). The CDR3 totals 15 residues. The germline gives CDR1 MNHEY, CDR2 SVGEGT. Trimming left V 6 bases short and J 0 bases short, with 15 bases between. CDR3 DNA, as far as it was read: TGTGCCAGCAGAACGACTAGACCGAGCTCCTACGAG. Protein product: CASRTTRPSSYE. The whole CDR3 is CASRTTRPSSYEQYF.

This clone was seen ten or more times. The read halts 3 residues ahead of the CDR3 end, with the missing end drawn from the germline J gene. This chain uses TRBV6-2 or TRBV6-3 with TRBJ2-7; tentatively, D is TRBD1 (6 bases). From germline, CDR1 is MNHEY and CDR2 SVGEGT. The CDR3 contains 16 residues. V lost 2 bases to trimming and J lost 3 bases, with 17 bases between them. CDR3 DNA (partial): TGTGCCAGCAGTTACCCTAGACAGGTGGCGAACTACGAG. Protein product: CASSYPRQVANYE. The complete CDR3 sequence is CASSYPRQVANYEQYF.

This clone has a count of ten or more. Coverage ceases 3 residues before the CDR3 finishes, and the germline J gene fills in the end. This chain connects TRBV7-2 to TRBJ1-6; D is perhaps TRBD1 (5 bases). V dropped 2 bases and J dropped 10 bases, with 15 bases sitting between them. Germline V gene lookup returns CDR1 SGHTA and CDR2 FQGNSA. The CDR3 contains 15 residues. CDR3 DNA (partial): TGTGCCAGCAGCTTAACGGGGGACCCTAGATCACCC. Translating gives CASSLTGDPRSP. The complete CDR3 protein is CASSLTGDPRSPLHF.

This clone was picked up many times. The sequence runs out 3 residues before the end of the CDR3; the remainder is reconstructed from the germline J gene. V gene TRBV2 combines with J gene TRBJ1-4; weak D call: TRBD1 (6 bases). CDR3 size: 14 residues. The germline V gene has CDR1 SNHLY and CDR2 FYNNEI. The V and J ends lost 5 bases and 8 bases respectively, with 15 bases between them. The CDR3 sequence: CASSQDRLEEKLFF. The covered CDR3 bases are TGTGCCAGCAGTCAGGACAGACTTGAGGAAAAA.

At least ten counts were recorded for this clone. The read ends 3 residues shy of where the CDR3 ends; the end is completed using the germline J gene. This chain joins TRBV19 and TRBJ1-1; D possibly corresponds to TRBD1 (5 bases). The CDR3 covers 14 residues. V gave up 7 bases and J gave up 5 bases, with 17 bases separating them. CDR1 is LNHDA, CDR2 SQIVND, per germline (reference sequence). CDR3 residues: CASNLGRGGTEAFF. The sequenced CDR3 bases are TGTGCCAGTAACCTGGGGAGGGGAGGGACTGAA.

Ten or more counts support this clone. The observed sequence ends 3 residues before the CDR3 terminus, with the missing tail filled in from the germline J gene. The V gene is TRBV5-1, the J gene TRBJ2-5; D might be TRBD1 or TRBD2, each matching 5 bases. Germline V gene lookup returns CDR1 SGHRS and CDR2 YFSETQ. CDR3 size: 13 residues. V lost 7 bases and J 2 bases, leaving 12 bases between the germline ends. CDR3: CASGETVQETQYF. The part of the CDR3 DNA that was read is TGCGCCAGCGGGGAGACAGTTCAAGAGACC.

This clone was detected ten times or more. The CDR3 end lies 3 residues beyond the end of the read and is filled in from the germline J gene. The chain employs TRBV5-1 and TRBJ1-1; unclear D gene. The V gene's germline CDR1 is SGHRS and CDR2 YFSETQ. V was shortened by 3 bases and J by 5 bases, with 20 bases between the two germline ends. The CDR3 spans 16 residues. The chain's CDR3 is CASSSATTLERTEAFF. The covered CDR3 bases are TGCGCCAGCAGCTCGGCGACGACTCTAGAGAGGACTGAA.

This clone showed up many times. The CDR3 extends 3 residues past the end of the read, so its final part is completed from the germline J gene. The rearrangement links TRBV6-2 or TRBV6-3 to TRBJ2-5, with 7 positions matching TRBD1. J gave up 1 base and V 4 bases, and 12 bases lay outside the gene matches. CDR3 length: 17 residues. The germline CDR1 and CDR2 sequences are MNHEY and SVGEGT. The chain's CDR3 is CASSLRTGAPGQETQYF. CDR3 DNA (partial): TGTGCCAGCAGTTTACGAACAGGGGCCCCCGGCCAAGAGACC.